This T cell receptor beta chain originates from a study of technical replicates of blood from a few donors. Sequencing used immunoSEQ multiplex PCR; TCRdb keeps in-frame clones, though not all of them. The profile shows fewer than 65,000 clones, 85% to 90% of them singletons. Trimming removed 5 bases from V and 7 bases from J, with 15 bases in between. The germline V gene encodes CDR1 SGHVS and CDR2 FQNEAQ. The CDR3 covers 15 residues. Input material: PBMCs. This receptor was identified in a human donor in good health. Some clones in this sample may be carry-over from other donors' samples. The chain links TRBV7-8 to TRBJ1-6, with D hard to call. In DNA form, the CDR3 reads TGTGCCAGCAGCCCCCCCGGCGGGCCCAATTCACCCCTCCACTTT. It specifies CASSPPGGPNSPLHF.